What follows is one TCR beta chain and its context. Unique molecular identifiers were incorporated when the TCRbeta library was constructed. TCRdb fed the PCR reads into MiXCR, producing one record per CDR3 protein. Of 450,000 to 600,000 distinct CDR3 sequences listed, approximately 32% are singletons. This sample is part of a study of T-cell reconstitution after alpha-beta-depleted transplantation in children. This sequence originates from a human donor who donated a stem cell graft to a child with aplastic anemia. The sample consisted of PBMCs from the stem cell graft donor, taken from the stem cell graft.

The CDR3 is CASSYLNRGQLYF. CDR3 in DNA: TGTGCCAGCAGTTACCTGAATAGGGGACAGCTTTATTTT. The chain combines TRBV6-5 with TRBJ2-3; 7 nucleotides agree with TRBD1. The CDR3 consists of 13 residues. Germline lookup yields CDR1 MNHEY and CDR2 SVGAGI. After removal of 2 bases from V and 15 bases from J, the junction contained 11 bases not matched to a gene.